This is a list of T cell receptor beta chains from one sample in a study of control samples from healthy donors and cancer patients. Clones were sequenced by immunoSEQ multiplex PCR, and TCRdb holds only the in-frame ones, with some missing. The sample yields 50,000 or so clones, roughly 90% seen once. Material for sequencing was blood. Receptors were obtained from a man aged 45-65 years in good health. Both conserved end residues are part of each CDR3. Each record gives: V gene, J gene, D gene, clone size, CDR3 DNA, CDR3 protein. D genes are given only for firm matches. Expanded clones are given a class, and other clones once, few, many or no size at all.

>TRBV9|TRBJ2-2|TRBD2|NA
TGTGCCAGCAGCGTGAGACTAGCGGGTCGCGGGAACACCGGGGAGCTGTTTTTT
CASSVRLAGRGNTGELFF
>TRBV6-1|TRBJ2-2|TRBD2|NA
TGTGCCAGCAGTGAACTAGCGGGAATCACCGGGGAGCTGTTTTTT
CASSELAGITGELFF
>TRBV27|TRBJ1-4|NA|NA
TGTGCCAGCAGTTTACAGGAAAATGAAAAACTGTTTTTT
CASSLQENEKLFF
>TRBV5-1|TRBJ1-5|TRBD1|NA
TGCGCCAGCAGCTCAGGACAGGGTAATCAGCCCCAGCATTTT
CASSSGQGNQPQHF
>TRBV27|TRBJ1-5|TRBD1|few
TGTGCCAGCAGTCCCGGGACAGGGGGCAGGCAGCCCCAGCATTTT
CASSPGTGGRQPQHF
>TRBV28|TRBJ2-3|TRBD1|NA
TGTGCCAGCAGTTTACCCGCATTGGGAAAATTCACCGGGACAGCCAGCACAGATACGCAGTATTTT
CASSLPALGKFTGTASTDTQYF
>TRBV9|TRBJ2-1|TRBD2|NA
TGTGCCAGCAGCGCGACTAGCTTCGACTACAATGAGCAGTTCTTC
CASSATSFDYNEQFF
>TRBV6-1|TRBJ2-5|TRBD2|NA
TGTGCCAGCAGTGACAGGCCGGGGGGAGAGACCCAGTACTTC
CASSDRPGGETQYF
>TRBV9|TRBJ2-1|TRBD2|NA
TGTGCCAGCAGCGTAAGCGGGAGGGCCGTAAATGAGCAGTTCTTC
CASSVSGRAVNEQFF
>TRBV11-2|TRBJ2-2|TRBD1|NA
TGTGCCAGCAGCAATACAGGGGGCAACACCGGGGAGCTGTTTTTT
CASSNTGGNTGELFF
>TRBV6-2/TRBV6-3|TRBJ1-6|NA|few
TGTGCCAGCAGTTACGATTCGCGGTCACCCCTCCACTTT
CASSYDSRSPLHF
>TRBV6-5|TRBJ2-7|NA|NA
TGTGCCAGCAGTTTTGGGCCCGAAACCGAGCAGTACTTC
CASSFGPETEQYF
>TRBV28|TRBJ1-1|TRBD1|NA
TGTGCCAGCAGTGTTGGGACAGGCCGCCTGGAAGCTTTCTTT
CASSVGTGRLEAFF
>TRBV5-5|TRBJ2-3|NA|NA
TGTGCCAGCAGCATGACACCTGCTAGCACAGATACGCAGTATTTT
CASSMTPASTDTQYF
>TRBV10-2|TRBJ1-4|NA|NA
TGCGCCAGCAGTGATACGGTAAAACTGTTTTTT
CASSDTVKLFF
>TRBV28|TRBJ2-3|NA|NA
TGTGCCAGCAGTTTAGTCCGACAGATATTAGTCACAGATACGCAGTATTTT
CASSLVRQILVTDTQYF
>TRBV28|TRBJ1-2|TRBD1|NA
TGTGCCAGCAGACCCGGACAGGGGTATGGCTACACCTTC
CASRPGQGYGYTF
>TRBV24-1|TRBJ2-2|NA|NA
TGTGCCACCAGTGATTTGGGCGGGAAGGGCACCGGGGAGCTGTTTTTT
CATSDLGGKGTGELFF
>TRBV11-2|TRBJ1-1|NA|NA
TGTGCCAGCAGCTTAATGGGCAGGGGCATATTCGACACTGAAGCTTTCTTT
CASSLMGRGIFDTEAFF
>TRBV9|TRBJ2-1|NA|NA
TGTGCCAGCAGCGTAGAGGGGGTGGGTGAGCAGTTCTTC
CASSVEGVGEQFF
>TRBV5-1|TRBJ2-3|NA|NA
TGCGCCAGCAGCTTGTCCCCCACAGATACGCAGTATTTT
CASSLSPTDTQYF
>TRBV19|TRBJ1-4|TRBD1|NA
TGTGCCAGTAGTATGGTGACAGGGAGAAATGAAAAACTGTTTTTT
CASSMVTGRNEKLFF
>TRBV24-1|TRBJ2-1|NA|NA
TGTGCCACCAGTGACCTGGACGGGCTTGAGCAGTTCTTC
CATSDLDGLEQFF
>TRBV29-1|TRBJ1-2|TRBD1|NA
TGCAGCGTTGACAGGGACAGAGACTATGGCTACACCTTC
CSVDRDRDYGYTF
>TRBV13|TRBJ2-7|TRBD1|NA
TGTGCCAGCAGCTTCGTGTCACTGGGACAGGGCCTCTCCTACGAGCAGTACTTC
CASSFVSLGQGLSYEQYF
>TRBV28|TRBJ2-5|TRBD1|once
TGTGCCAGCAGTCCCGCACCGGGACAGGGAACCGGGAGGGAGACCCAGTACTTC
CASSPAPGQGTGRETQYF
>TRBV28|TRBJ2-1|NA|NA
TGTGCCAGCAGTTTATCGGCAGGATTCAACTACGGTGAGCAGTTCTTC
CASSLSAGFNYGEQFF
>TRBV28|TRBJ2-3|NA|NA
TGTGCCAGCAGTTTGTGGGGGAACGCAGATACGCAGTATTTT
CASSLWGNADTQYF
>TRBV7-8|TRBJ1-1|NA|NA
TGTGCCAGCAGCTCGACAGTAAACACTGAAGCTTTCTTT
CASSSTVNTEAFF
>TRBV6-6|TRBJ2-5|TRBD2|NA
TGTGCCAGCAGACAAGCGGGAGGGCCGGGAGAGACCCAGTACTTC
CASRQAGGPGETQYF
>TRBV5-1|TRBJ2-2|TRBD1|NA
TGCGCCAGCAGCTCAGGACAGGGATCCACCGGGGAGCTGTTTTTT
CASSSGQGSTGELFF
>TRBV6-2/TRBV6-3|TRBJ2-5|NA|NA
TGTGCCAGCAGTTATTGGGGGGAAGAGACCCAGTACTTC
CASSYWGEETQYF
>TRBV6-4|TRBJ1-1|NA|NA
TGTGCCAGCAGTGACGGGGGTGGTAGCACTGAAGCTTTCTTT
CASSDGGGSTEAFF
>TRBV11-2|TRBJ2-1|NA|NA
TGTGCCAGCAGACGAAAGGACACCAATGAGCAGTTCTTC
CASRRKDTNEQFF
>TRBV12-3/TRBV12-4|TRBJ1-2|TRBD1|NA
TGTGCCAGCAGTTTCACAGGGGACTATGGCTACACCTTC
CASSFTGDYGYTF
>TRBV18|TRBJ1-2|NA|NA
TGTGCCAGCTCACCACCGGTGGCGGACTATGGCTACACCTTC
CASSPPVADYGYTF
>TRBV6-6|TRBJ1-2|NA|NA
TGTGCCAGCAGTCCTTCGATGTATGGCTACACCTTC
CASSPSMYGYTF
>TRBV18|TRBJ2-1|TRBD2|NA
TGTGCCAGCTCACCACGACTAGCGGGAGGCTACAATGAGCAGTTCTTC
CASSPRLAGGYNEQFF
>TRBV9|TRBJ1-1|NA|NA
TGTGCCAGCAGCCCCAGAGGGGGGGAGAACACTGAAGCTTTCTTT
CASSPRGGENTEAFF
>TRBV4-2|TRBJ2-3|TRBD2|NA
TGTGCCAGCAGCCAAGCGGGCGGGAGACCGGCAGATACGCAGTATTTT
CASSQAGGRPADTQYF
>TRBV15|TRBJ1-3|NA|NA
TGTGCCACCAGCTACCCAAGAAACACCATATATTTT
CATSYPRNTIYF
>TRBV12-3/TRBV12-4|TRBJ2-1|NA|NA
TGTGCCATCACCGTAGCAGGGCTGAGTGAGCAGTTCTTC
CAITVAGLSEQFF
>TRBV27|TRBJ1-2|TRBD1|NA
TGTGCCAGCAGCACCGGGACAGGATATGGCTACACCTTC
CASSTGTGYGYTF
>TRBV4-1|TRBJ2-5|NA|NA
TGCGCCAGCAGCCAAGATAAGTGGCAGGGGATAGGGGAGACCCAGTACTTC
CASSQDKWQGIGETQYF
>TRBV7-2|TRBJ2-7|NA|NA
TGTGCCAGCAGCTTAGCCTTAGAGCAGTACTTC
CASSLALEQYF
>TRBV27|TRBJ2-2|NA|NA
TGTGCCAGCAGTTTATCAGGGGATGGGGAGCTGTTTTTT
CASSLSGDGELFF
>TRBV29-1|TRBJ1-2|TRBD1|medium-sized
TGCAGCGTTAACAGGGGGTCAGGGGGCTACACCTTC
CSVNRGSGGYTF